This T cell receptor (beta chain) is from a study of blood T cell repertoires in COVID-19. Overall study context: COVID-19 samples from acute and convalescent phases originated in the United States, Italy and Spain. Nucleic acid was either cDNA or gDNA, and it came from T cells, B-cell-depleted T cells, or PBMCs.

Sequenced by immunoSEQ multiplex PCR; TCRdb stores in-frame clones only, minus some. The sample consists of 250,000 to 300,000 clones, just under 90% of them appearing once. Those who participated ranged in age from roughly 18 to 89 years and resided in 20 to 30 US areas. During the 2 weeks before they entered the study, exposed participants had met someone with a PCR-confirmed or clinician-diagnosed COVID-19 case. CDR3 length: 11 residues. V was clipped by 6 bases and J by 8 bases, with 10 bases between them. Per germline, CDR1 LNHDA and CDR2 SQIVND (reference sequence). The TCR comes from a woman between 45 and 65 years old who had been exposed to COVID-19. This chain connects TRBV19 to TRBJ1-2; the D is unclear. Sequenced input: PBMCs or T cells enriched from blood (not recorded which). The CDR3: CASRRAWGYTF. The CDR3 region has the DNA TGTGCCAGTAGAAGAGCGTGGGGCTACACCTTC.